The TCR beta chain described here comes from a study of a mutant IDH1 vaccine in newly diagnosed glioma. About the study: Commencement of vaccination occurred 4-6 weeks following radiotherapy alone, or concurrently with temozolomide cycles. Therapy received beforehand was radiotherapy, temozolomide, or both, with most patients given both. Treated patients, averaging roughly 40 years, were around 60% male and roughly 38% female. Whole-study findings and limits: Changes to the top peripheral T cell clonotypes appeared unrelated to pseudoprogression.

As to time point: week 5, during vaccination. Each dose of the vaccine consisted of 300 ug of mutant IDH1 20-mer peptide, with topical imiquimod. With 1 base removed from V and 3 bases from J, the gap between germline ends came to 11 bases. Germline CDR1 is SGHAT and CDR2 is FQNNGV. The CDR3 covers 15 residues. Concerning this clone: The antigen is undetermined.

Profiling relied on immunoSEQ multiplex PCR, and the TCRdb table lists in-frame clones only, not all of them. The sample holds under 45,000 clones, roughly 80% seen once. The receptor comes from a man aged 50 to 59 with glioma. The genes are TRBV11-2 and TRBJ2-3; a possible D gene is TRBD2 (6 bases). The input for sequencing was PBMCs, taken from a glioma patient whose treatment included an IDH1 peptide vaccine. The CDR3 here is CASSLGGGITDTQYF. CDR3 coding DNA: TGTGCCAGCAGCTTAGGTGGGGGGATTACAGATACGCAGTATTTT.